This T cell receptor (beta chain) was observed in a study of blood T cells in healthy people across ages. The overall study: Template switching retrieved approximately one barcoded beta molecule for each two T cells. Notes on the study in general: Both higher diversity and more naive CD4+ cells marked long-lived donors when set against aged donors.

This clonotype was found a few times. Its specificity is unknown. V was shortened by 4 bases and J by 2 bases, with 10 bases between the two germline ends. The CDR3 spans 14 residues. In germline, CDR1 is KGHDR, CDR2 SFDVKD. Through a sample-barcoded 5' primer and a J-beta primer mix, a second PCR was run for roughly 6 to 12 cycles. The authors tagged each cDNA molecule using a template-switch adaptor with 12 random nucleotides. TCRdb independently ran MiXCR on the 5' RACE reads; one entry per CDR3 protein. Among 1.5 million to 2 million distinct CDR3 sequences listed, roughly 50% were seen once. The individuals who served as donors were healthy Caucasians living in Russia, aged roughly 6 to 90.

The sequenced sample was blood. The genes are TRBV24-1 and TRBJ2-5; weak D call: TRBD1 (6 bases). The receptor's source is a woman aged 40 to 55 in good health. CDR3 coding DNA: TGTGCCACCAGTGACTCCGGACAGCAAGAGACCCAGTACTTC. Its protein is CATSDSGQQETQYF.